One sample yielded the 4 T cell receptor beta chains listed below, sequenced in a study of regulatory T cells in long-lasting Graves disease. The TCR beta library used iRepertoire HTBI primers with Arm-PCR amplification of CDR3. TCRdb processed the multiplex PCR reads anew with MiXCR; each CDR3 protein has one entry. The sample includes about 470,000 distinct CDR3 sequences, 20% of them seen just once. Documented time point: persistent/refractory GD, antithyroid drugs over 5 years with positive TRAb. RNA isolated from PBMCs was used to make the TCR library. The starting material was peripheral blood mononuclear cells (PBMCs), obtained when the disease was refractory, from a patient treated with antithyroid drugs. These receptor sequences come from a female donor with Graves disease.

V usage is TRBV19 and J usage is TRBJ2-5; D gene unclear. The CDR3 has 10 residues. The V gene's germline CDR1 is LNHDA and CDR2 SQIVND (reference sequence). Trimming shortened V by 9 bases and J by 7 bases, and 9 bases separated the two germline ends. CDR3 DNA: TGTGCCAGGGAGCGAGGGACCCAGTACTTC. It specifies CARERGTQYF.

This clonotype was detected a few times. The chain recombines TRBV7-9 with TRBJ2-7; D is perhaps TRBD1 or TRBD2 (5 bases each). In germline, CDR1 is SEHNR, CDR2 FQNEAQ (reference sequence). CDR3 length: 14 residues. The V gene lost 5 bases and the J gene lost 6 bases, with 17 bases spanning the gap. The CDR3: CASSTGLPGIEQYF. The CDR3 region has the DNA TGTGCCAGCAGCACCGGACTTCCAGGGATCGAGCAGTACTTC.

At least ten counts were recorded for this clonotype. The J gene is TRBJ1-4, the V gene TRBV11-2; unclear D gene. V was pared by 2 bases and J by 6 bases, with 13 bases between. Germline V gene sequence: CDR1 SGHAT, CDR2 FQNNGV. There are 15 residues in the CDR3. The chain's CDR3 is CASSLRGSVDEKLFF. CDR3 in DNA: TGTGCCAGCAGCTTACGAGGGTCGGTGGATGAAAAACTGTTTTTT.

The chain couples TRBV24-1 to TRBJ2-7; the D call may be TRBD1 or TRBD2 (5 bases each). This CDR3 contains 16 residues. Germline assignment: CDR1 KGHDR and CDR2 SFDVKD. Trimming removed 3 bases from V and 2 bases from J, with 16 bases in between. The CDR3 DNA follows: TGTGCCACCAGTGATCCCCTCGGCAGGGACCCCTACGAGCAGTACTTC. The encoded protein is CATSDPLGRDPYEQYF.